The present T cell receptor (beta chain) was sequenced within a study of T-cell reconstitution after alpha-beta-depleted transplantation in children. Findings of the study overall: T-cell counts and diversity at one year post-transplant came mainly from newly produced T cells.

The V gene's germline CDR1 is SGHTA and CDR2 FQGNSA. This CDR3 has 15 amino acids. The J segment lost 0 bases and the V segment lost 3 bases, leaving 4 bases of the junction unmatched. Preparation of the TCRbeta library was carried out with unique molecular identifiers. TCRdb reprocessed the PCR reads with MiXCR, giving one entry per CDR3 protein. Of fewer than 750,000 distinct CDR3 sequences in the sample, 23% were seen once. This clonotype was seen many times. The antigen is undetermined. The receptor was derived from a boy under two years old who had a stem cell transplant for acute myeloid leukemia, so the T cells may come from the graft donor. Sequencing was performed on PBMCs, mostly from graft donor cells, taken 360 days after TCRalphabeta/CD19-depleted stem cell transplant. The chain combines TRBV7-2 with TRBJ2-7, with TRBD1 matching 8 bases. The CDR3 coding sequence is TGTGCCAGCAGCTTCCAGGGGGCGCCCTCCTACGAGCAGTACTTC. Its protein product is CASSFQGAPSYEQYF. The variable domain in full, completed from reference TRBV7-2 and TRBJ2-7, reads GAGVSQSPSNKVTEKGKDVELRCDPISGHTALYWYRQSLGQGLEFLIYFQGNSAPDKSGLPSDRFSAERTGGSVSTLTIQRTQQEDSAVYLCASSFQGAPSYEQYFGPGTRLTVT.